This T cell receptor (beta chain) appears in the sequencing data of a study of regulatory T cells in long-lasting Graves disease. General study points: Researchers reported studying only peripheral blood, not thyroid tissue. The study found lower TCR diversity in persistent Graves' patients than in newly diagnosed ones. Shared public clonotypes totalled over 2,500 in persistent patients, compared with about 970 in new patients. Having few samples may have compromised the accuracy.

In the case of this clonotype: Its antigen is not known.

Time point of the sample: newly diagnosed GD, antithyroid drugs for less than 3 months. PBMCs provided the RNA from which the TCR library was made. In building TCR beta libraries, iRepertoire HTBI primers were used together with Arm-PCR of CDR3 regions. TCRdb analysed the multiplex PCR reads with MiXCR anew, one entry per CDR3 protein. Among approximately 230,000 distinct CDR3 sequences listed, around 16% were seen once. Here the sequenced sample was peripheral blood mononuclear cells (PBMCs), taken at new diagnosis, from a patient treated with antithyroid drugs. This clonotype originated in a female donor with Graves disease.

The CDR3 region is CASSRLEEGVNEQFF. In DNA, the CDR3 is TGTGCCAGCAGCAGACTAGAGGAAGGGGTAAATGAGCAGTTCTTC. The chain links TRBV28 to TRBJ2-1; D possibly corresponds to TRBD2 (6 bases). V was trimmed by 6 bases and J by 7 bases, leaving 19 bases between them. CDR1 and CDR2 from the germline V gene are MDHEN and SYDVKM. The CDR3 extends over 15 amino acids.